A single sample gave rise to the 25 T cell receptor beta chains below, sequenced in a study of shared clonotypes between healthy human individuals (dated by TCRdb to about 2020). Libraries came from the immunoSEQ multiplex PCR assay. In TCRdb, the immuneACCESS table is reduced to in-frame sequences with V and J assigned. These tables do not hold every clone; where another copy was compared, an unresolved V gene accounts for under half, and the others remain unexplained. The sample data list roughly 480,000 clones, and less than 80% of these were observed just once. More than 10% of the sample is held by the ten biggest clonotypes. Material: PBMCs. The receptors were gathered from a woman in her forties in good health. Some clones in this sample may be carry-over from other donors' samples.

This chain links TRBV6-5 with TRBJ2-5; 10 bases align to TRBD2. Germline lookup yields CDR1 MNHEY and CDR2 SVGAGI. V was pared by 4 bases and J by 5 bases, with 7 bases of the junction left unmatched. This CDR3 spans 15 amino acids. CDR3 sequence (DNA): TGTGCCAGCAGTTCCTCTAGCGGGAGTTTGGAGACCCAGTACTTC. As protein: CASSSSSGSLETQYF.

This rearrangement joins TRBV27 to TRBJ2-1; 10 bases are a match to TRBD2. This CDR3 has 15 residues. With V trimmed by 6 bases and J by 3 bases, 5 bases remained unmatched. CDR1 and CDR2 (germline): MNHEY, SMNVEV (reference sequence). CDR3 nucleotide sequence: TGTGCCAGCAGCCCGCGGACTAGCGGCTACAATGAGCAGTTCTTC. Translating it yields CASSPRTSGYNEQFF.

The J gene is TRBJ2-5, the V gene TRBV18, with D uncertain. Germline lookup yields CDR1 KGHSH and CDR2 LQKENI. The length of the CDR3 is 12 residues. Trimming stripped 3 bases from V and 5 bases from J, with 7 bases between. The CDR3 DNA sequence: TGTGCCAGCTCACCCTTGGACGAGACCCAGTACTTC. It codes for CASSPLDETQYF.

In this sample, this clone turned up many times. The V gene is TRBV11-2, the J gene TRBJ1-6; TRBD1 aligns across 7 bases. Germline V lookup: CDR1 SGHAT, CDR2 FQNNGV. Unmatched junction bases numbered 1, after V lost 0 bases and J lost 5 bases. The CDR3 extends over 15 amino acids. CDR3 residues: CASSLDGQDNSPLHF. The CDR3 DNA reads as TGTGCCAGCAGCTTAGACGGACAGGATAATTCACCCCTCCACTTT.

Only one count was recorded for this clone. The chain is built from TRBV18 and TRBJ2-7; weak D call: TRBD1 (6 bases). The CDR3 has 15 amino acids. The V gene lost 3 bases and the J gene lost 2 bases, with 14 bases spanning the gap. Germline V CDR1 and CDR2: KGHSH, LQKENI. The CDR3 region has the DNA TGTGCCAGCTCACCCGGGACAAATAATCCCTACGAGCAGTACTTC. The encoded protein is CASSPGTNNPYEQYF.

The CDR3 region has the DNA TGTGCCATCAGAAGGACCCGTGGGGAAACTGAAGCTTTCTTT. This gives the protein CAIRRTRGETEAFF. The chain uses TRBV10-3 and TRBJ1-1; unclear D gene. V was pared by 6 bases and J by 5 bases, with 16 bases between. This CDR3 is 14 amino acids long. Germline V gene data show CDR1 as ENHRY and CDR2 as SYGVKD.

J is TRBJ2-5 and V is TRBV7-9, with TRBD1 matching over 7 bases. Germline V gene sequence: CDR1 SEHNR, CDR2 FQNEAQ (reference sequence). Trimming cost V 6 bases and J 3 bases; bases outside gene matches: 7. CDR3 size: 14 residues. Written as DNA, the CDR3 is TGTGCCAGCAGGCCGTCCGGGACAGAAGAGACCCAGTACTTC. Translation: CASRPSGTEETQYF. Combining the CDR3 with reference TRBV7-9 and TRBJ2-5 gives the whole variable domain DTGVSQNPRHKITKRGQNVTFRCDPISEHNRLYWYRQTLGQGPEFLTYFQNEAQLEKSRLLSDRFSAERPKGSFSTLEIQRTEQGDSAMYLCASRPSGTEETQYFGPGTRLLVL.

This chain joins TRBV11-2 and TRBJ2-3; 9 positions match TRBD2. Germline V gives CDR1 SGHAT, CDR2 FQNNGV. V was pared by 3 bases and J by 6 bases, with 13 bases of the junction left unmatched. CDR3 length: 17 residues. CDR3: CASSLRWAGGGSDTQYF. The CDR3 coding sequence is TGTGCCAGCAGCTTGAGATGGGCGGGAGGGGGGAGTGATACGCAGTATTTT.

The rearrangement links TRBV18 to TRBJ2-1, with D possibly matching TRBD1 (6 bases). V lost 2 bases to trimming and J lost 2 bases, with 13 bases between them. CDR1 is KGHSH, CDR2 LQKENI, per germline. This CDR3 has 16 amino acids. The CDR3, as DNA: TGTGCCAGCTCACCAGGGCAGGGGCTGGCCTACAATGAGCAGTTCTTC. Residues: CASSPGQGLAYNEQFF.

The chain uses TRBV5-1 and TRBJ1-4; possible D gene TRBD1, 6 bases. Trimming shortened V by 0 bases and J by 7 bases, and 13 bases separated the two germline ends. The CDR3 loop spans 15 amino acids. CDR1 and CDR2 from the germline V gene are SGHRS and YFSETQ. Written as DNA, the CDR3 is TGCGCCAGCAGCTTGGGACAGGTAGAGGGTGAAAAACTGTTTTTT. As protein: CASSLGQVEGEKLFF.

The V and J genes are TRBV18 and TRBJ2-5; D is uncertain. Deletions cut 0 bases from V and 1 base from J, with 18 bases between. Germline V CDR1 and CDR2: KGHSH, LQKENI. This CDR3 has 18 residues. CDR3 nucleotides: TGTGCCAGCTCACCACCCCCTGCGGTTTTTTGGGCCCAAGAGACCCAGTACTTC. Encoded protein: CASSPPPAVFWAQETQYF.

This clone counts as medium-sized. Other DNA sequences in the same sample also yield this CDR3. The V and J genes are TRBV30 and TRBJ2-1, with TRBD2 as a possible D gene (6 bases). The CDR3 extends over 13 amino acids. Deletions cut 2 bases from V and 9 bases from J, with 14 bases between. Germline V gene lookup returns CDR1 GTSNPN and CDR2 SVGIG (reference sequence). CDR3 sequence (DNA): TGTGCCTGGAGTACTTGGAGCGGGCTTGAGCAGTTCTTC. Residues: CAWSTWSGLEQFF. The variable domain in full, completed from reference TRBV30 and TRBJ2-1, reads SQTIHQWPATLVQPVGSPLSLECTVEGTSNPNLYWYRQAAGRGLQLLFYSVGIGQISSEVPQNLSASRPQDRQFILSSKKLLLSDSGFYLCAWSTWSGLEQFFGPGTRLTVL.

This sequence joins TRBV11-2 and TRBJ2-1; 8 nucleotides line up with TRBD1. CDR1 and CDR2 (germline): SGHAT, FQNNGV. This CDR3 has 14 amino acids. Trimming removed 5 bases from V and 11 bases from J; junction bases left unmatched: 11. For the CDR3, the DNA is TGTGCCAGCAGCCCCCTGGACAGGGTGAATCAGCAGTTCTTC. Translated: CASSPLDRVNQQFF. Full variable domain (outside the CDR3, taken from reference TRBV11-2 and TRBJ2-1): EAGVAQSPRYKIIEKRQSVAFWCNPISGHATLYWYQQILGQGPKLLIQFQNNGVVDDSQLPKDRFSAERLKGVDSTLKIQPAKLEDSAVYLCASSPLDRVNQQFFGPGTRLTVL.

The rearrangement uses TRBV6-1 and TRBJ2-7, with TRBD1 matching over 9 bases. The CDR3 has 15 residues. The germline V gene has CDR1 MNHNS and CDR2 SASEGT. The V segment lost 4 bases and the J segment 5 bases; nucleotides outside the gene matches: 9. The CDR3 DNA is TGTGCCAGCAGTGTTGCCGGGACAGGGAACCACGAGCAGTACTTC. It yields the protein CASSVAGTGNHEQYF.

The chain joins TRBV30 to TRBJ1-1; D is undetermined. The CDR3 covers 13 residues. V lost 8 bases, J lost 3 bases, and 16 bases lay in between. Germline CDR1 reads GTSNPN; CDR2 reads SVGIG (reference sequence). CDR3 region: CAGSRPSYTEAFF. DNA of the CDR3: TGTGCCGGCTCCCGGCCAAGTTACACTGAAGCTTTCTTT.

The chain combines TRBV5-5 with TRBJ2-3, with D uncertain. CDR1 SGHKS and CDR2 YYEKEE come from the germline V gene (reference sequence). Trimming pared 2 bases from V and 2 bases from J, leaving 9 bases between. This CDR3 region has 14 residues. The CDR3: CASSLDGVTDTQYF. The DNA of the CDR3 is TGTGCCAGCAGCTTAGATGGGGTCACAGATACGCAGTATTTT.

This rearrangement joins TRBV27 to TRBJ2-2; TRBD2 matches at 7 bases. CDR1 and CDR2 (germline): MNHEY, SMNVEV (reference sequence). The CDR3 totals 14 residues. Trimming took 5 bases from V and 11 from J; bases not matched to a gene: 11. The CDR3 DNA follows: TGTGCCAGCAGTCCCCCGGGAGGTGGGCGTGAGCTGTTTTTT. Translation gives CASSPPGGGRELFF.

For the CDR3, the DNA is TGTGCCACCAGCAGAGATGTTCGGAGCGTATACTACGAGCAGTACTTC. Protein product: CATSRDVRSVYYEQYF. The chain combines TRBV15 with TRBJ2-7; no definite D call. The V gene's germline CDR1 is LNHNV and CDR2 YYDKDF (reference sequence). The CDR3 runs 16 residues. V gave up 0 bases and J gave up 3 bases, with 15 bases separating them.

In regard to this clone: A much larger clone lies one base from this, so it may be a read error. This chain links TRBV30 with TRBJ2-7; weak D call: TRBD2 (5 bases). The better agreement between TRBJ2-5 and the DNA end casts doubt on the J call. CDR1 and CDR2 from the germline V gene are GTSNPN and SVGIG (reference sequence). The CDR3 extends over 13 amino acids. The CDR3, as DNA: TGTGCCTGGAGCCCTGGGAGCGAAGGGACCCAGTACTTC. This sequence encodes CAWSPGSEGTQYF.

The V call is TRBV11-2, the J call TRBJ2-7; 8 positions match TRBD2. There are 15 residues in the CDR3. The V and J ends lost 1 base and 5 bases, in that order; junction bases with no gene match: 7. Germline V gene sequence: CDR1 SGHAT, CDR2 FQNNGV. As DNA, the CDR3 is TGTGCCAGCAGCTTAGTCGGAGCGGGAGTCGACGAGCAGTACTTC. Its translation: CASSLVGAGVDEQYF.

The chain carries TRBV9 and TRBJ2-5, with TRBD2 identical over 12 bases. Germline CDR1 reads SGDLS; CDR2 reads YYNGEE. This CDR3 is built from 17 residues. J gave up 1 base and V 0 bases, and 4 bases lay outside the gene matches. The CDR3 is CASSVEGGLAGQETQYF. CDR3 sequence (DNA): TGTGCCAGCAGCGTAGAAGGGGGACTAGCGGGCCAAGAGACCCAGTACTTC.

In this sample, this clone turned up once. This chain uses TRBV9 with TRBJ2-7; 8 bases align to TRBD2. Trimming cost V 2 bases and J 2 bases; bases outside gene matches: 6. Germline lookup yields CDR1 SGDLS and CDR2 YYNGEE. The CDR3 is 15 residues long. CDR3 nucleotides: TGTGCCAGCAGCGTCGGACCGGGAGGGCCCTACGAGCAGTACTTC. Protein: CASSVGPGGPYEQYF.

The chain couples TRBV10-3 to TRBJ1-5; D call uncertain. The germline CDR1 and CDR2 sequences are ENHRY and SYGVKD. Trimming cost V 3 bases and J 9 bases, with 12 bases left between them. The CDR3 consists of 13 residues. The CDR3 loop is CAISEGAQRPQHF. The CDR3 DNA is TGTGCCATCAGTGAAGGCGCTCAACGGCCCCAGCATTTT.

This clone occurred a few times. The chain couples TRBV4-2 to TRBJ2-5, with 9 bases identical to TRBD2. The CDR3 is made up of 16 amino acids. J was trimmed by 2 bases and V by 0 bases; bases with no gene match: 4. CDR1 is LGHNA, CDR2 YNFKEQ, per germline. CDR3 coding DNA: TGTGCCAGCAGCCAAGAACAGCGGGAGGATCAAGAGACCCAGTACTTC. Protein: CASSQEQREDQETQYF.

The chain joins TRBV11-3 to TRBJ1-1, with D perhaps TRBD1 (5 bases). The ends were cut back, 5 bases at V and 3 bases at J, with 16 bases in the middle. This CDR3 has 15 amino acids. Per germline, CDR1 SGHNT and CDR2 YENEEA. This CDR3 is CASSLGGAEDTEAFF. The CDR3 DNA follows: TGTGCCAGCAGCCTAGGTGGGGCAGAAGACACTGAAGCTTTCTTT.